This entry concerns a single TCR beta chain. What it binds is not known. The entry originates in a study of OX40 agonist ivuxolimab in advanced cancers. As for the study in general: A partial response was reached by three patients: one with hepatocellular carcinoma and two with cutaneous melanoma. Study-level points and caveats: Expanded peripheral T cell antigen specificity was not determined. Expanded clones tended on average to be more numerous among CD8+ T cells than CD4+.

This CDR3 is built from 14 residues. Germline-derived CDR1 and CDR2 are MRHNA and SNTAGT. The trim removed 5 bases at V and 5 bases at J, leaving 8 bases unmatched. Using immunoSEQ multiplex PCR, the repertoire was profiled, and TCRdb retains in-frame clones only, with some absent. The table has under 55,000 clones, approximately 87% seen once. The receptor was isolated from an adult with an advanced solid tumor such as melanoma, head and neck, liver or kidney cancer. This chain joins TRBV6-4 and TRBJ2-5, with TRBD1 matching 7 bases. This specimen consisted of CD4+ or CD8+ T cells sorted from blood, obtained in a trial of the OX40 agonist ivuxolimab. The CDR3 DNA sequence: TGTGCCAGCAGTAGACAGGGTCGATTGGAGACCCAGTACTTC. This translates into CASSRQGRLETQYF.